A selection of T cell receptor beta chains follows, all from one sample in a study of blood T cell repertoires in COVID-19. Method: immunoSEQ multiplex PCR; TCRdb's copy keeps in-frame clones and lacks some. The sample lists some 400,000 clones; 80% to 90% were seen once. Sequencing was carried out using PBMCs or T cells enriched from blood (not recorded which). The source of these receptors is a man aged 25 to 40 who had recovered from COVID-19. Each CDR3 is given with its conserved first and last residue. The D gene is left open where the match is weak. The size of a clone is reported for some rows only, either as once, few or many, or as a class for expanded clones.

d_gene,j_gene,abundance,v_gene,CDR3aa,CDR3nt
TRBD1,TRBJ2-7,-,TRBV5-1,CASSVGTGGPSYEQYF,TGCGCCAGCAGCGTCGGGACAGGTGGCCCCTCCTACGAGCAGTACTTC
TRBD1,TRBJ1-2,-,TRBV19,CASNMWGQGNYGYTF,TGTGCCAGTAATATGTGGGGACAGGGGAACTATGGCTACACCTTC
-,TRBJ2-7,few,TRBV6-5,CASKNPGTHEQYF,TGTGCCAGCAAGAACCCAGGGACTCACGAGCAGTACTTC
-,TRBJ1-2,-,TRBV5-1,CASSLDRAGYGYTF,TGCGCCAGCAGCTTGGACCGAGCCGGCTATGGCTACACCTTC
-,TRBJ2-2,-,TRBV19,CASSTQGGTGELFF,TGTGCCAGTAGTACACAGGGGGGGACCGGGGAGCTGTTTTTT
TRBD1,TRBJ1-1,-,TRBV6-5,CASKDRGPMNTEAFF,TGTGCCAGCAAGGACAGGGGGCCCATGAACACTGAAGCTTTCTTT
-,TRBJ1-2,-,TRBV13,CASSLRGTWAGYTF,TGTGCCAGCAGCTTACGGGGGACGTGGGCGGGCTACACCTTC
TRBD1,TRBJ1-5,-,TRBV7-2,CASSLDRGFGQPQHF,TGTGCCAGCAGCTTAGACAGGGGGTTTGGTCAGCCCCAGCATTTT
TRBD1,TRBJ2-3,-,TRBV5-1,CASSGTGETDTQYF,TGCGCCAGCAGCGGGACAGGGGAAACAGATACGCAGTATTTT
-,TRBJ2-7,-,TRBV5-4,CASRKSREPYEQYF,TGTGCCAGCAGGAAGTCAAGGGAGCCCTACGAGCAGTACTTC